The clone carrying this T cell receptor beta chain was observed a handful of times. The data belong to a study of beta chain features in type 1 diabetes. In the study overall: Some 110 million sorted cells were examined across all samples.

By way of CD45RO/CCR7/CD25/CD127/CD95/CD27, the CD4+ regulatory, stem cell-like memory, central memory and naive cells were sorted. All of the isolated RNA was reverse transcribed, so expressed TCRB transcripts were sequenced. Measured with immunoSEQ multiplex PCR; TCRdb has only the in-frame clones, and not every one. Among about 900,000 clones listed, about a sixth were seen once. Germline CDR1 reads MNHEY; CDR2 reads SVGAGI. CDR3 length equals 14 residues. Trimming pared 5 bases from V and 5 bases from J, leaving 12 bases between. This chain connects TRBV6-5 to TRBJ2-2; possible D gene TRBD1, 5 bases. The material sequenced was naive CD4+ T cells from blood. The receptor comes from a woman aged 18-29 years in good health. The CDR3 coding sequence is TGTGCCAGCAGTAGACTCCAGGGTACCGGGGAGCTGTTTTTT. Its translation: CASSRLQGTGELFF.